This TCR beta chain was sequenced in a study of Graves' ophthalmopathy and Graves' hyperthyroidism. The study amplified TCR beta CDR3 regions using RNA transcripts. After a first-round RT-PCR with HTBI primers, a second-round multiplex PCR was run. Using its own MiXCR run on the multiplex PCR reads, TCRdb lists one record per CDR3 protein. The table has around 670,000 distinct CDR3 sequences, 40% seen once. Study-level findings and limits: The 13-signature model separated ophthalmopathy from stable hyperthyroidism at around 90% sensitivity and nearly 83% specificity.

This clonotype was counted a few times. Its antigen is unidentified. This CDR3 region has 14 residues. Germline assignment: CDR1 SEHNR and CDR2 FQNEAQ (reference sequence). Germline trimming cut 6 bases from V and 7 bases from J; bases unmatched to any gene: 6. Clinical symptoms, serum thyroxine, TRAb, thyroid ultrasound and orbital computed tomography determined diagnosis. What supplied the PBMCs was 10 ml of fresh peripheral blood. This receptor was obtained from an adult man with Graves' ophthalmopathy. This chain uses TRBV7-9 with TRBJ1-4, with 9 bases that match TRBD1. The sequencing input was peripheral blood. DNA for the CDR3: TGTGCCAGCAGTGAAACGGGACAGGGTGAAAAACTGTTTTTT. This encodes CASSETGQGEKLFF. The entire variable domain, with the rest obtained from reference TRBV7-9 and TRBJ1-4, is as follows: DTGVSQNPRHKITKRGQNVTFRCDPISEHNRLYWYRQTLGQGPEFLTYFQNEAQLEKSRLLSDRFSAERPKGSFSTLEIQRTEQGDSAMYLCASSETGQGEKLFFGSGTQLSVL.